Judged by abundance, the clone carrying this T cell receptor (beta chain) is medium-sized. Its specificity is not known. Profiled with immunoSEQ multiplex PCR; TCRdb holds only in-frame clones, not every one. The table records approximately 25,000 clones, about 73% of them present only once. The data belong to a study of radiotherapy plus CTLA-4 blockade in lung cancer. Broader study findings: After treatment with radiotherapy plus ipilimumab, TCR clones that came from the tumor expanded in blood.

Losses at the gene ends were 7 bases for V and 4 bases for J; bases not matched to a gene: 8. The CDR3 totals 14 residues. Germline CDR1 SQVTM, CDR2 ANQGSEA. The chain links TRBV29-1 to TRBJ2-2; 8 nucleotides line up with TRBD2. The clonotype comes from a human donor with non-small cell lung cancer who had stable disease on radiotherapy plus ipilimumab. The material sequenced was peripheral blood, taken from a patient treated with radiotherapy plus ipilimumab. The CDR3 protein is CSAESGSTTGELFF. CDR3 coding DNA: TGCAGCGCCGAGAGCGGGAGTACCACCGGGGAGCTGTTTTTT.